This T cell receptor (beta chain) originates from a study of blood T cell repertoires in COVID-19. This CDR3 contains 15 residues. Trimming stripped 6 bases from V and 4 bases from J, with 18 bases between. Germline V gene lookup returns CDR1 MNHEY and CDR2 SVGAGI. Using immunoSEQ multiplex PCR, the repertoire was profiled, and TCRdb retains in-frame clones only, with some absent. The sample has some 330,000 clones, approximately 89% seen once; the top ten hold about 2.1%. The receptor comes from a man aged 35 to 55 in a cohort exposed to, infected with or recovered from COVID-19 (not recorded which). The sample comprised PBMCs or T cells enriched from blood (not recorded which). The rearrangement links TRBV6-5 to TRBJ2-5; D is unclear. CDR3: CASRQRTIRLETQYF. The CDR3 region has the DNA TGTGCCAGCAGACAAAGAACTATTCGTTTAGAGACCCAGTACTTC.